Each of the 21 T cell receptor beta chains below was sequenced from the same sample in a study of cytomegalovirus exposure and HLA in healthy donors. Produced via immunoSEQ multiplex PCR; TCRdb's table is partial and in-frame only. The data hold 220,000 or so clones, with approximately 88% observed a single time. The sample consisted of PBMCs. The source is a young woman in good health and CMV-seropositive.

V usage is TRBV27 and J usage is TRBJ1-1; D ambiguous. Germline V gives CDR1 MNHEY, CDR2 SMNVEV (reference sequence). There are 11 residues in the CDR3. With 7 bases removed from V and 7 bases from J, the gap between germline ends came to 10 bases. The DNA for the CDR3 is TGTGCCAGCATTTATGGCCTTGAAGCTTTCTTT. Amino acid sequence: CASIYGLEAFF.

The CDR3 loop is CASSAEGYSYEQYF. Here the CDR3 DNA reads TGTGCCAGCAGCGCCGAGGGATATTCCTACGAGCAGTACTTC. The J gene is TRBJ2-7, the V gene TRBV9, with D possibly being TRBD2 (5 bases). Germline V lookup: CDR1 SGDLS, CDR2 YYNGEE. This CDR3 has 14 residues. V lost 3 bases to trimming and J lost 1 base, with 11 bases between them.

This chain links TRBV5-1 with TRBJ1-2; D gene unclear. The CDR3 has 14 residues. Germline V lookup: CDR1 SGHRS, CDR2 YFSETQ. With 4 bases removed from V and 6 bases from J, the gap between germline ends came to 16 bases. As DNA, the CDR3 is TGCGCCAGCAGCCTGGGTCGGAACCGGGATGGCTACACCTTC. Translation gives CASSLGRNRDGYTF.

This clone was detected a few times. V is TRBV4-1 and J is TRBJ1-1, with a possible D match to TRBD1 (5 bases). The length of the CDR3 is 14 residues. The ends were cut back, 6 bases at V and 11 bases at J, with 22 bases in the middle. From germline, CDR1 is MGHRA and CDR2 YSYEKL. The CDR3 spells CASRRTLRDSGAFF. DNA for the CDR3: TGCGCCAGCAGACGGACCCTCCGGGACTCAGGGGCTTTCTTT.

The gene calls are TRBV5-1 and TRBJ1-3; D is ambiguous. This CDR3 contains 15 residues. From germline, CDR1 is SGHRS and CDR2 YFSETQ. The ends were cut back, 0 bases at V and 1 base at J, with 8 bases in the middle. The CDR3 loop reads CASSLVDFSGNTIYF. The DNA for the CDR3 is TGCGCCAGCAGCTTGGTCGACTTTTCTGGAAACACCATATATTTT.

The V gene is TRBV6-6, the J gene TRBJ1-2, with 9 bases identical to TRBD1. Unmatched junction bases numbered 8, after V lost 6 bases and J lost 9 bases. Germline-derived CDR1 and CDR2 are MNHNY and SVGAGI (reference sequence). The CDR3 runs 13 residues. The CDR3 DNA follows: TGTGCCAGCAGAGACCGACAGGGGGAGAGCTACACCTTC. Translating it yields CASRDRQGESYTF.

J is TRBJ2-7 and V is TRBV27, with D uncertain. With 4 bases removed from V and 0 bases from J, the gap between germline ends came to 10 bases. CDR1 and CDR2 (germline): MNHEY, SMNVEV (reference sequence). This CDR3 region has 14 residues. The CDR3 nucleotides read TGTGCCAGCAGTTCCAGGTGGGACTCCTACGAGCAGTACTTC. Translating it yields CASSSRWDSYEQYF.

This rearrangement joins TRBV27 to TRBJ2-1; D remains ambiguous. Germline CDR1 MNHEY, CDR2 SMNVEV (reference sequence). This CDR3 comprises 13 residues. V shed 3 bases and J shed 6 bases, with 9 bases lying between them. Here the CDR3 reads CASSFGPLNEQFF. DNA for the CDR3: TGTGCCAGCAGTTTTGGGCCCCTCAATGAGCAGTTCTTC.

The V and J genes are TRBV11-2 and TRBJ2-3; 11 bases match TRBD2. Losses at the gene ends were 1 base for V and 6 bases for J; bases not matched to a gene: 6. Germline values: CDR1 SGHAT, CDR2 FQNNGV. CDR3 length: 16 residues. The CDR3 reads CASSLVAGGPTDTQYF. The CDR3 DNA follows: TGTGCCAGCAGCTTAGTAGCGGGAGGGCCTACCGATACGCAGTATTTT.

The chain combines TRBV30 with TRBJ1-5; the D is unclear. Trimming pared 2 bases from V and 3 bases from J, leaving 14 bases between. There are 15 residues in the CDR3. Germline V gene lookup returns CDR1 GTSNPN and CDR2 SVGIG (reference sequence). The CDR3 coding sequence is TGTGCCTGGAGTCCACCGGACCGGCCCAATCAGCCCCAGCATTTT. Translation: CAWSPPDRPNQPQHF.

V gene TRBV7-9 combines with J gene TRBJ2-7, with TRBD1 as a possible D gene (6 bases). Trimming removed 2 bases from V and 5 bases from J, with 16 bases in between. Per the germline V gene, CDR1 is SEHNR and CDR2 is FQNEAQ (reference sequence). The CDR3 consists of 15 residues. The CDR3 sequence is CASSLTGNRDDEQYF. In DNA form, the CDR3 reads TGTGCCAGCAGCTTAACGGGGAACAGGGACGACGAGCAGTACTTC.

The chain carries TRBV6-1 and TRBJ1-5; D gene ambiguous. Trimming cost V 6 bases and J 0 bases, with 6 bases left between them. Per germline, CDR1 MNHNS and CDR2 SASEGT. The CDR3 has 13 residues. In nucleotides, the CDR3 is TGTGCCAGCAGGGTTTATAGCAATCAGCCCCAGCATTTT. It codes for CASRVYSNQPQHF.

About this clone: The sample holds other DNA sequences that translate to the same CDR3. V gene TRBV4-3 combines with J gene TRBJ1-1, with a weak D call TRBD1 (5 bases). This CDR3 has 13 amino acids. V lost 0 bases and J lost 6, with 8 bases in between. Germline CDR1 and CDR2: LGHNA and YSLEER. The CDR3 sequence: CASSQDGGSEAFF. CDR3 in DNA: TGCGCCAGCAGCCAAGATGGGGGTTCTGAAGCTTTCTTT.

This clone was detected only once. The chain recombines TRBV29-1 with TRBJ1-1, with D hard to call. CDR1 and CDR2 (germline): SQVTM, ANQGSEA. The CDR3 totals 13 residues. V was trimmed by 6 bases and J by 0 bases, leaving 11 bases between them. The CDR3 here is CSVPQTMNTEAFF. CDR3 sequence (DNA): TGCAGCGTCCCACAGACCATGAACACTGAAGCTTTCTTT.

The genes are TRBV18 and TRBJ1-2; D may be TRBD1 (5 bases). The V gene lost 5 bases and the J gene lost 7 bases, with 11 bases spanning the gap. The germline V gene encodes CDR1 KGHSH and CDR2 LQKENI. The CDR3 is made up of 12 amino acids. This chain's CDR3 is CASSNLGGGYTF. The CDR3 DNA sequence: TGTGCCAGCTCAAACCTTGGGGGTGGCTACACCTTC. Full variable domain (outside the CDR3, taken from reference TRBV18 and TRBJ1-2): NAGVMQNPRHLVRRRGQEARLRCSPMKGHSHVYWYRQLPEEGLKFMVYLQKENIIDESGMPKERFSAEFPKEGPSILRIQQVVRGDSAAYFCASSNLGGGYTFGSGTRLTVV.

The chain uses TRBV10-1 and TRBJ2-1, with 12 bases aligning to TRBD2. CDR1 WNHNN and CDR2 SYGVQD come from the germline V gene (reference sequence). V dropped 3 bases and J dropped 7; count of bases not matched to a gene: 7. The CDR3 totals 16 residues. The CDR3 here is CASSDWTSGKENEQFF. The CDR3, as DNA: TGCGCCAGCAGTGACTGGACTAGCGGGAAAGAAAATGAGCAGTTCTTC.

This clone turned up a few times. The chain employs TRBV30 and TRBJ1-2; no firm D call. The CDR3 has 13 amino acids. CDR1 is GTSNPN, CDR2 SVGIG, per germline (reference sequence). Trimming removed 0 bases from V and 8 bases from J, with 13 bases in between. CDR3 residues: CAWSVPGRVGYTF. The CDR3 DNA reads TGTGCCTGGAGTGTACCCGGGAGAGTCGGCTACACCTTC.

V and J are TRBV4-1 and TRBJ2-7; 8 bases are a match to TRBD1. The J segment lost 7 bases and the V segment lost 2 bases, leaving 10 bases of the junction unmatched. Germline loops: CDR1 MGHRA, CDR2 YSYEKL. The CDR3 covers 15 residues. This chain's CDR3 is CASSQLRQGKGEQYF. The CDR3 region has the DNA TGCGCCAGCAGCCAACTACGACAGGGGAAGGGAGAGCAGTACTTC.

V usage is TRBV7-9 and J usage is TRBJ1-2, with D possibly TRBD1 on 5 matching bases. This CDR3 region has 15 residues. The ends were cut back, 3 bases at V and 4 bases at J, with 15 bases in the middle. The germline gives CDR1 SEHNR, CDR2 FQNEAQ (reference sequence). CDR3 bases: TGTGCCAGCAGCTTGGGACCTCGTCTGGGCTATGGCTACACCTTC. Translation: CASSLGPRLGYGYTF.

The V call is TRBV7-8, the J call TRBJ2-7; 14 bases match TRBD2. Trimming removed 5 bases from V and 1 base from J; junction bases left unmatched: 16. Germline loops: CDR1 SGHVS, CDR2 FQNEAQ. The CDR3 is 20 residues long. The CDR3 loop is CASSQGTSGRTDLASYEQYF. The DNA of the CDR3 is TGTGCCAGCAGCCAGGGGACTAGCGGGAGAACGGATCTGGCTTCCTACGAGCAGTACTTC. Full variable domain (outside the CDR3, taken from reference TRBV7-8 and TRBJ2-7): GAGVSQSPRYKVAKRGQDVALRCDPISGHVSLFWYQQALGQGPEFLTYFQNEAQLDKSGLPSDRFFAERPEGSVSTLKIQRTQQEDSAVYLCASSQGTSGRTDLASYEQYFGPGTRLTVT.

V and J are TRBV5-1 and TRBJ1-1; no clear D gene. This CDR3 comprises 14 residues. V lost 0 bases and J lost 8, with 14 bases in between. Germline loops: CDR1 SGHRS, CDR2 YFSETQ. Here the CDR3 reads CASSLVSGVYEAFF. Written as DNA, the CDR3 is TGCGCCAGCAGCTTGGTCTCCGGAGTGTACGAAGCTTTCTTT.